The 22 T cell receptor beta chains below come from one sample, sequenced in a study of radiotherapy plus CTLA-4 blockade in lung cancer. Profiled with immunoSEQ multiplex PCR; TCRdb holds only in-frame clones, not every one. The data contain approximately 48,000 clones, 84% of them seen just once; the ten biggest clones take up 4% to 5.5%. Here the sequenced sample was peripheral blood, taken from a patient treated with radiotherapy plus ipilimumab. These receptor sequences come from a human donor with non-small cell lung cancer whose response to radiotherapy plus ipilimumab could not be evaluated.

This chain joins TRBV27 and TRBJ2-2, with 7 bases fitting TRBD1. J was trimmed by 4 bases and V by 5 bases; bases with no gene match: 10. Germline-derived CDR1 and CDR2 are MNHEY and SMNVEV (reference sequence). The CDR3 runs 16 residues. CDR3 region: CASSIRDRVFTGELFF. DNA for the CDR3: TGTGCCAGCAGTATCCGGGACAGAGTTTTCACCGGGGAGCTGTTTTTT.

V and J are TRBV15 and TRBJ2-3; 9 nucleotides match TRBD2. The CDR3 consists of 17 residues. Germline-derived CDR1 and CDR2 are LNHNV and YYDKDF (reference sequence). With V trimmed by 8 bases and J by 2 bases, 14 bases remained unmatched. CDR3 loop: CATYGTETSGVTDTQYF. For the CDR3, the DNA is TGTGCCACCTACGGGACGGAGACTAGCGGAGTCACAGATACGCAGTATTTT.

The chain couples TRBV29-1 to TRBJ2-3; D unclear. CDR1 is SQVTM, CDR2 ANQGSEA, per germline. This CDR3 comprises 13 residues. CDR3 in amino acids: CTTAPMVADTQYF. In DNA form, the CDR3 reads TGCACAACAGCCCCAATGGTCGCAGATACGCAGTATTTT.

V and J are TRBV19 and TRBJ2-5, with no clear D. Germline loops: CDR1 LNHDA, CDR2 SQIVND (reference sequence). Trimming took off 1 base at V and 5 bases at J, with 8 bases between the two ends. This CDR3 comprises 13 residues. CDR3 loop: CASSIGSVETQYF. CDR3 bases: TGTGCCAGTAGTATAGGGAGCGTGGAGACCCAGTACTTC.

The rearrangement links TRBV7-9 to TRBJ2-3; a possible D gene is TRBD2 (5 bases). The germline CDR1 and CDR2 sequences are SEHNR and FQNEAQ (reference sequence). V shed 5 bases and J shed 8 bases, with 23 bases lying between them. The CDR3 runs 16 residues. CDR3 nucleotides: TGTGCCAGCAGCGCGCCGGGATCCAAAACGGCAGGTACGCAGTATTTT. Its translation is CASSAPGSKTAGTQYF. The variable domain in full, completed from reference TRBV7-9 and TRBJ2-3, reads DTGVSQNPRHKITKRGQNVTFRCDPISEHNRLYWYRQTLGQGPEFLTYFQNEAQLEKSRLLSDRFSAERPKGSFSTLEIQRTEQGDSAMYLCASSAPGSKTAGTQYFGPGTRLTVL.

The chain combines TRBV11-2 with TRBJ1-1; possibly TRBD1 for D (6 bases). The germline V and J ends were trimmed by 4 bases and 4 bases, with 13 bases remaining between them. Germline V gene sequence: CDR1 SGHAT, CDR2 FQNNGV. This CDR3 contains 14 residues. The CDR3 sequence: CASSSLQGSTEAFF. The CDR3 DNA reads TGTGCCAGCAGCTCTTTACAGGGTTCCACTGAAGCTTTCTTT.

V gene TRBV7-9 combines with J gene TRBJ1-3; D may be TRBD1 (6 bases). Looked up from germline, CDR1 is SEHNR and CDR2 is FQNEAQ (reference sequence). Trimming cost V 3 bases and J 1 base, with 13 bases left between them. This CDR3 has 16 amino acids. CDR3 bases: TGTGCCAGCAGCTTCTACATCACAGGGTCTGGAAACACCATATATTTT. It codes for CASSFYITGSGNTIYF.

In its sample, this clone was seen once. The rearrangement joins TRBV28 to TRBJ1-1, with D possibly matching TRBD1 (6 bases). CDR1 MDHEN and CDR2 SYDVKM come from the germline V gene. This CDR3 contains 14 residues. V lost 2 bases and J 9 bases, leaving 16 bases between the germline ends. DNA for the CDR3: TGTGCCAGCAGTTTAAGACAGGCGTTCCCGCAAGCTTTCTTT. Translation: CASSLRQAFPQAFF.

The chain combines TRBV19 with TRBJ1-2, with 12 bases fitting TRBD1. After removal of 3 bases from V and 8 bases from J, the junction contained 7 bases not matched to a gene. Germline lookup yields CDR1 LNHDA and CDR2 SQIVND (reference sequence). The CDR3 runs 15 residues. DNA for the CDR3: TGTGCCAGTAGTATGCCGGGACAGGGGGCGAGAGGCTACACCTTC. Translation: CASSMPGQGARGYTF.

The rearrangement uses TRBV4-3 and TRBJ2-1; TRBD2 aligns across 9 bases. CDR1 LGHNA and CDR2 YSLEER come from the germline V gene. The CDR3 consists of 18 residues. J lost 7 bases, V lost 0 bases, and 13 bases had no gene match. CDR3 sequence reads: CASSQDLRTSAALNEQFF. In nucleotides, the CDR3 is TGCGCCAGCAGCCAAGATCTTAGGACTAGCGCTGCTTTGAATGAGCAGTTCTTC.

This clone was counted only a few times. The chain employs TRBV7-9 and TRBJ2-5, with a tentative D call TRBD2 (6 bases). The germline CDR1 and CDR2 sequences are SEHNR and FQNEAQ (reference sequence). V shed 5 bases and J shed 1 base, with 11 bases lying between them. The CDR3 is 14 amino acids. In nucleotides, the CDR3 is TGTGCCAGCAGCCATCCGGGACTCCAAGAGACCCAGTACTTC. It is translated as CASSHPGLQETQYF.

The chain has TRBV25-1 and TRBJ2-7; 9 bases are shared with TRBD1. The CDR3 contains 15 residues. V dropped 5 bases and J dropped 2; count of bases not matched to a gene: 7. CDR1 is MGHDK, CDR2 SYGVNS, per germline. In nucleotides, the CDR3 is TGTGCCAGCAGTCCCGGGACAGGGCCCACCTACGAGCAGTACTTC. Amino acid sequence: CASSPGTGPTYEQYF.

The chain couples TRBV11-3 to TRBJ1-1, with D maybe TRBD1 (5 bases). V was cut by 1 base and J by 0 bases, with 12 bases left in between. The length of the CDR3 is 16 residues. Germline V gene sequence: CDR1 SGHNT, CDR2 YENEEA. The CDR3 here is CASSLVPGEVNTEAFF. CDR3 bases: TGTGCCAGCAGCTTAGTTCCGGGGGAAGTGAACACTGAAGCTTTCTTT.

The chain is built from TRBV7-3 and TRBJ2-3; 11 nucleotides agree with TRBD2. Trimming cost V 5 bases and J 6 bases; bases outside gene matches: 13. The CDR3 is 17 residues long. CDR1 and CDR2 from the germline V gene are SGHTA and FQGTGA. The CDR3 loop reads CASSKTSTSGAGDTQYF. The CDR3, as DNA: TGTGCCAGCAGCAAGACCTCGACTAGCGGGGCGGGGGATACGCAGTATTTT.

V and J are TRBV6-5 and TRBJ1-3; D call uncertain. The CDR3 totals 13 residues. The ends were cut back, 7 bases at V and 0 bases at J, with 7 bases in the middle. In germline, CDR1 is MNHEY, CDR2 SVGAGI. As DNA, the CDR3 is TGTGCCAGCACACAGAGCTCTGGAAACACCATATATTTT. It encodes CASTQSSGNTIYF.

The CDR3 sequence is CASIRLAGTYEQFF. DNA for the CDR3: TGTGCCAGCATCCGACTAGCGGGAACCTATGAGCAGTTCTTC. The rearrangement uses TRBV7-2 and TRBJ2-1, with TRBD2 matching 11 bases. The CDR3 runs 14 residues. Germline values: CDR1 SGHTA, CDR2 FQGNSA. J lost 8 bases, V lost 7 bases, and 7 bases had no gene match.

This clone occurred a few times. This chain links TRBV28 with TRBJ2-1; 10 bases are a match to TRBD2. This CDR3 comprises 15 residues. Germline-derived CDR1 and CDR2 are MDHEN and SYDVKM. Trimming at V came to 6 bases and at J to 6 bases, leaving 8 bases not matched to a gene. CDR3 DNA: TGTGCCAGCAGCCCCGGGGTAGCGGGAGGCAATGAGCAGTTCTTC. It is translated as CASSPGVAGGNEQFF. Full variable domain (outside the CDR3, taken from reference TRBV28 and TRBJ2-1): DVKVTQSSRYLVKRTGEKVFLECVQDMDHENMFWYRQDPGLGLRLIYFSYDVKMKEKGDIPEGYSVSREKKERFSLILESASTNQTSMYLCASSPGVAGGNEQFFGPGTRLTVL.

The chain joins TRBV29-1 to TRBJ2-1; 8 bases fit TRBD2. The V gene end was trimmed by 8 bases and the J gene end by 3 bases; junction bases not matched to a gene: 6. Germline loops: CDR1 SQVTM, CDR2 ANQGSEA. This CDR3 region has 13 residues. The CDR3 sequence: CSTGLGGYNEQFF. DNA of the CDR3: TGCAGCACGGGACTAGGGGGCTACAATGAGCAGTTCTTC.

As DNA, the CDR3 is TGCAGTTACACAGGGGGCGGACAAGAGACCCAGTACTTC. Protein product: CSYTGGGQETQYF. J is TRBJ2-5 and V is TRBV29-1; 9 bases line up with TRBD1. CDR1 and CDR2 (germline): SQVTM, ANQGSEA. This CDR3 spans 13 amino acids.

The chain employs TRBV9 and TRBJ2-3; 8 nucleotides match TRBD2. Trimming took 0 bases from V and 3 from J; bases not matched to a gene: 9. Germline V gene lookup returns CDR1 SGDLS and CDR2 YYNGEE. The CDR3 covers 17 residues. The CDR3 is CASSVGLSGSMTDTQYF. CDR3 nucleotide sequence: TGTGCCAGCAGCGTAGGCTTGAGCGGGAGTATGACAGATACGCAGTATTTT.

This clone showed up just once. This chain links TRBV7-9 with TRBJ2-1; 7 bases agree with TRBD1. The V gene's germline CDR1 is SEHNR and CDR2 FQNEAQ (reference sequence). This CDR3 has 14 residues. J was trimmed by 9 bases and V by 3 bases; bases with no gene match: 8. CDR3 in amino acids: CASSFQTGAGEQFF. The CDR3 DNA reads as TGTGCCAGCAGCTTCCAAACAGGGGCTGGTGAGCAGTTCTTC.

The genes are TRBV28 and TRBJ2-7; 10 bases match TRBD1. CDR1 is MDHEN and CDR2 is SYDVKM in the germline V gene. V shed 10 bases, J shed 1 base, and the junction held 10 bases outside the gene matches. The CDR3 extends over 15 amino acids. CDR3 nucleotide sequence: TGTGCCACAACCAGACAGGGGGCGCGATCCTACGAGCAGTACTTC. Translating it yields CATTRQGARSYEQYF.